One and the same sample provided the 10 T cell receptor beta chains below, sequenced in a study of blood T cells in healthy people across ages. Primed by a sample-barcoded 5' primer and a J-beta primer mix, a second PCR proceeded for about 6 to 12 cycles. MiXCR was run by TCRdb on the 5' RACE reads, yielding one entry per CDR3 protein. This sample yields around 800,000 distinct CDR3 sequences, of which around 50% are seen a single time; 15% to 20% belongs to the top ten. Sequenced sample: blood. Receptor source: a man older than 75 in good health.

This clonotype occurred once. The rearrangement links TRBV12-3 or TRBV12-4 to TRBJ1-5; D is perhaps TRBD1 (6 bases). CDR3 length: 14 residues. V lost 0 bases and J 6 bases, leaving 9 bases between the germline ends. As DNA, the CDR3 is TGTGCCAGCAGTTTAGCGGGGGGCCCTCAGCCCCAGCATTTT. This translates into CASSLAGGPQPQHF.

This clonotype was detected a few times. The chain is built from TRBV11-3 and TRBJ2-7; the match to TRBD2 covers 9 bases. CDR1 and CDR2 (germline): SGHNT, YENEEA. V dropped 5 bases and J dropped 4; count of bases not matched to a gene: 9. The CDR3 has 15 amino acids. The DNA of the CDR3 is TGTGCCAGCAGCCTGTACGCGGGAGGGCCTTACGAGCAGTACTTC. It encodes CASSLYAGGPYEQYF.

This clonotype showed up just a few times. The chain carries TRBV7-3 and TRBJ1-2; TRBD1 agrees at 8 bases. Germline trimming cut 3 bases from V and 5 bases from J; bases unmatched to any gene: 5. The germline V gene has CDR1 SGHTA and CDR2 FQGTGA. This CDR3 is 14 amino acids long. The CDR3 region has the DNA TGTGCCAGCAGCTTCGATAACAGGGGGTATGGCTACACCTTC. As protein: CASSFDNRGYGYTF.

As to this clonotype: This may come from a read error, since a much larger clone is one base off. The rearrangement uses TRBV6-2 or TRBV6-3 and TRBJ2-7, with D perhaps matching TRBD2 (6 bases). Germline V gene sequence: CDR1 MNHEY, CDR2 SVGEGT. The V end lost 5 bases, the J end lost 7 bases, and 21 bases lay between the germline ends. The CDR3 extends over 15 amino acids. The CDR3 DNA sequence: TGTGCCAGCAGTACCCGTATCGGGAGTGAACATGAGCAGTACTTC. The encoded protein is CASSTRIGSEHEQYF.

Only a few counts were recorded for this clonotype. The J gene is TRBJ1-1, the V gene TRBV10-3, with TRBD1 identical over 7 bases. The CDR3 is made up of 15 amino acids. Per germline, CDR1 ENHRY and CDR2 SYGVKD. The ends lost 6 bases at V and 3 bases at J; junction bases unmatched: 10. The CDR3 spells CAIRKQGTRDTEAFF. The CDR3 coding sequence is TGTGCCATCAGGAAACAGGGGACCCGGGACACTGAAGCTTTCTTT.

The rearrangement joins TRBV25-1 to TRBJ1-1; D not resolved. Trimming pared 7 bases from V and 2 bases from J, leaving 8 bases between. The CDR3 runs to 12 residues. Germline V CDR1 and CDR2: MGHDK, SYGVNS. CDR3 DNA: TGTGCCAGCATCGGGGTAAACACTGAAGCTTTCTTT. Its protein product is CASIGVNTEAFF.

As for this clonotype: A much larger clone sits a single nucleotide away, making a read error possible. The J gene is TRBJ2-3, the V gene TRBV7-2; no firm D call. V shed 6 bases and J shed 2 bases, with 6 bases lying between them. Germline V gene data show CDR1 as SGHTA and CDR2 as FQGNSA. The length of the CDR3 is 12 residues. CDR3 region: CASRMDTDTQYF. The CDR3 DNA is TGTGCCAGCAGGATGGACACAGATACGCAGTATTTT.

V usage is TRBV12-3 or TRBV12-4 and J usage is TRBJ1-2; possibly TRBD1 for D (5 bases). The CDR3 consists of 10 residues. V lost 6 bases and J lost 10, with 9 bases in between. The CDR3 DNA reads TGTGCCAGCAGCCTCGGACACTACACCTTC. Protein sequence: CASSLGHYTF.

This clonotype was detected a few times. J is TRBJ2-5 and V is TRBV9; TRBD2 aligns across 9 bases. The V segment lost 0 bases and the J segment 3 bases; nucleotides outside the gene matches: 18. Germline loops: CDR1 SGDLS, CDR2 YYNGEE. The CDR3 is made up of 20 amino acids. DNA of the CDR3: TGTGCCAGCAGCGTAGGACGAGGAGCGGGAGGCCACCGACGCGAAGAGACCCAGTACTTC. It codes for CASSVGRGAGGHRREETQYF. The variable domain in full, with the rest retrieved from reference TRBV9 and TRBJ2-5, is DSGVTQTPKHLITATGQRVTLRCSPRSGDLSVYWYQQSLDQGLQFLIQYYNGEERAKGNILERFSAQQFPDLHSELNLSSLELGDSALYFCASSVGRGAGGHRREETQYFGPGTRLLVL.

This clonotype has a handful of counts. The chain has TRBV20-1 and TRBJ1-1; D unresolved. CDR3 length equals 13 residues. The ends were cut back, 2 bases at V and 1 base at J, with 8 bases in the middle. CDR1 is DFQATT and CDR2 is SNEGSKA in the germline V gene (reference sequence). CDR3 sequence (DNA): TGCAGTGCTAGAAATAGGGAGAACACTGAAGCTTTCTTT. Translating it yields CSARNRENTEAFF.